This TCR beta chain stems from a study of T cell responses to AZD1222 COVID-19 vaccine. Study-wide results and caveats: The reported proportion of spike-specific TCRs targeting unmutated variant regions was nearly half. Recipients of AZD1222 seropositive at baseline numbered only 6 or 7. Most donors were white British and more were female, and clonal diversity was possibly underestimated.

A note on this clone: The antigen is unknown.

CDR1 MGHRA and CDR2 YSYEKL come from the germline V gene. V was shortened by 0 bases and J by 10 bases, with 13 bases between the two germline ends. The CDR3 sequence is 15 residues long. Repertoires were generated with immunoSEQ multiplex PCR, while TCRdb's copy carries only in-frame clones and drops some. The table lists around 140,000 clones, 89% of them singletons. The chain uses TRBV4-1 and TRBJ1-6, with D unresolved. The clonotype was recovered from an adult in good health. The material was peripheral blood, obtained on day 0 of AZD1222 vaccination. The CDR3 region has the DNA TGCGCCAGCAGCCAAGATCGGAGAGGAAGGTCACCCCTCCACTTT. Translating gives CASSQDRRGRSPLHF.